Included here is one T cell receptor beta chain sequence, with context. This record belongs to a study of blood T cell repertoires in COVID-19. CDR3 size: 14 residues. V lost 7 bases and J lost 4; bases outside the gene matches: 9. The germline CDR1 and CDR2 sequences are LGHNA and YSLEER. TCRdb's copy holds only in-frame clones and misses some; the assay was immunoSEQ multiplex PCR. In the table there are about 670,000 clones, 80% to 90% of which are singletons. The TCR sequence derives from a woman younger than 30 with acute or convalescent COVID-19. The rearrangement uses TRBV4-3 and TRBJ1-2; 7 nucleotides match TRBD1. The sequencing input was peripheral blood. CDR3 amino acids: CASTDRTGSYGYTF. CDR3 nucleotides: TGCGCCAGCACTGACCGGACAGGATCCTATGGCTACACCTTC.